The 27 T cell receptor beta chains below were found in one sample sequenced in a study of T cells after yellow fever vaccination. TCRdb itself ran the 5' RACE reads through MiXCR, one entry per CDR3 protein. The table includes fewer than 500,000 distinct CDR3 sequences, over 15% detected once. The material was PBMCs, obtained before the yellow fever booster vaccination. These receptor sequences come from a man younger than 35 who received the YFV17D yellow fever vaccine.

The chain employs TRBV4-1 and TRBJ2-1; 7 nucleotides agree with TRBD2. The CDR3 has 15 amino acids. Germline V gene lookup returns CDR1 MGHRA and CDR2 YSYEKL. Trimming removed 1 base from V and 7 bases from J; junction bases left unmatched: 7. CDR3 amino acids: CASSQARGDYNEQFF. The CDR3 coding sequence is TGCGCCAGCAGCCAAGCCCGGGGGGACTATAATGAGCAGTTCTTC.

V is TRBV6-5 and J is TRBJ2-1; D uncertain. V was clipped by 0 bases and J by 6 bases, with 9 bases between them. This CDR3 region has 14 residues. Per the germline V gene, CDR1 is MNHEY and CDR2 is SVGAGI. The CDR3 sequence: CASSYSSSGNEQFF. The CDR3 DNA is TGTGCCAGCAGTTACTCGAGCTCTGGCAATGAGCAGTTCTTC.

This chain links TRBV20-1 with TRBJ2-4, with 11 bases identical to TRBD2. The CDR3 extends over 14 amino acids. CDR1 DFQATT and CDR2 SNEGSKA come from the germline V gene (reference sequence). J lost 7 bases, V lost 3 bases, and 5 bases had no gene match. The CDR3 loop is CSARLASGGNIQYF. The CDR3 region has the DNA TGCAGTGCTAGGTTGGCTAGCGGGGGGAACATTCAGTACTTC.

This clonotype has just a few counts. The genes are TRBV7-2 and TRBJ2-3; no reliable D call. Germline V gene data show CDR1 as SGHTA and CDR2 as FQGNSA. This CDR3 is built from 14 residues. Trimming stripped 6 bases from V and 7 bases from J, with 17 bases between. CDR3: CASSDPGLAYTQYF. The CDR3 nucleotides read TGTGCCAGCAGTGACCCGGGCCTCGCTTATACGCAGTATTTT.

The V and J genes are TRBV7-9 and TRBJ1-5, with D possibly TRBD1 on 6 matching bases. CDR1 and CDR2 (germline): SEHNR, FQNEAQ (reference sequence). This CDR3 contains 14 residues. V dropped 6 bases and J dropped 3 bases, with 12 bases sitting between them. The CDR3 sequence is CASSPRGNNQPQHF. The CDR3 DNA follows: TGTGCCAGCAGTCCAAGGGGGAACAATCAGCCCCAGCATTTT. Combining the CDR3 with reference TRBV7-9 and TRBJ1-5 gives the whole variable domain DTGVSQNPRHKITKRGQNVTFRCDPISEHNRLYWYRQTLGQGPEFLTYFQNEAQLEKSRLLSDRFSAERPKGSFSTLEIQRTEQGDSAMYLCASSPRGNNQPQHFGDGTRLSIL.

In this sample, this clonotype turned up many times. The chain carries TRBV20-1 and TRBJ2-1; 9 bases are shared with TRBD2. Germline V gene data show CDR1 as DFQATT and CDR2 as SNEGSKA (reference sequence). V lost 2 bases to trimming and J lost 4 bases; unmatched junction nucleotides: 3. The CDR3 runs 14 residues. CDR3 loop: CSARLAGPYNEQFF. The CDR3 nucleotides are TGCAGTGCTAGACTAGCGGGGCCATACAATGAGCAGTTCTTC.

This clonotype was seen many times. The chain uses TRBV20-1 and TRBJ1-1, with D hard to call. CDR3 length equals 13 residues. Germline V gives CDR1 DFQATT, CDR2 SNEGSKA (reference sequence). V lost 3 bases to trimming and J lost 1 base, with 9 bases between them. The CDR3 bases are TGCAGTGCTAGGGGCAGCACGAACACTGAAGCTTTCTTT. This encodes CSARGSTNTEAFF.

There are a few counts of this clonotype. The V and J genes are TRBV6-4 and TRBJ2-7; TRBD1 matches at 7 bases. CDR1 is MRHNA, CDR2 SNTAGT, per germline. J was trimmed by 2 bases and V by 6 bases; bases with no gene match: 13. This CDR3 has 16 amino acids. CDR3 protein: CASSTTLGTVPYEQYV. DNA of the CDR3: TGTGCCAGCAGCACTACCCTCGGGACAGTCCCCTACGAGCAGTACGTC.

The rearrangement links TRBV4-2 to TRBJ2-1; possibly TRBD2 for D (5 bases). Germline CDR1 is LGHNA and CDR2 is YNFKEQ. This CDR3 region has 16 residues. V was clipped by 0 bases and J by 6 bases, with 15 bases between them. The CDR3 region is CASSQDPSLGGNEQFF. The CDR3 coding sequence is TGTGCCAGCAGCCAAGATCCGAGCCTAGGAGGCAATGAGCAGTTCTTC.

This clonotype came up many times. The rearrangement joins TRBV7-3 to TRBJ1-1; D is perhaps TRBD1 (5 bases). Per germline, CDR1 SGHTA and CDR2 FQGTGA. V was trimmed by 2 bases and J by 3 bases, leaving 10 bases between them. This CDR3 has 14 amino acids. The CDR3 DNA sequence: TGTGCCAGCAGCTTAGGGGCCCAGTACACTGAAGCTTTCTTT. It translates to CASSLGAQYTEAFF. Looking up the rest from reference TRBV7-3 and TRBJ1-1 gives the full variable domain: GAGVSQTPSNKVTEKGKYVELRCDPISGHTALYWYRQSLGQGPEFLIYFQGTGAADDSGLPNDRFFAVRPEGSVSTLKIQRTERGDSAVYLCASSLGAQYTEAFFGQGTRLTVV.

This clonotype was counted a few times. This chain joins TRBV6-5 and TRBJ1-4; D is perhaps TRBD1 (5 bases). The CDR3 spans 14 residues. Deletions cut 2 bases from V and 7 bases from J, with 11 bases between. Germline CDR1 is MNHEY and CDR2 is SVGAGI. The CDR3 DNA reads TGTGCCAGCAGTTACGAGGGGTCCCCTGAAAAACTGTTTTTT. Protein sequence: CASSYEGSPEKLFF.

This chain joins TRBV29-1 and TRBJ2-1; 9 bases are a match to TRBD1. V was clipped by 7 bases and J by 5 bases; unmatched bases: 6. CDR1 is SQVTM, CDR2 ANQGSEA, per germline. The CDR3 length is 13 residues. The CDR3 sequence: CSGRDRVDNEQFF. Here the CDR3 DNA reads TGCAGCGGCCGGGACAGGGTAGACAATGAGCAGTTCTTC.

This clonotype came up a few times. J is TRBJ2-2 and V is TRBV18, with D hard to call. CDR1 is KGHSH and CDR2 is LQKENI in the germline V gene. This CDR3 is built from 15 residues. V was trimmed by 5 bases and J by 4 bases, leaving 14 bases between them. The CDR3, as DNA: TGTGCCAGCTCAGACCGAGAGAGAGCCACCGGGGAGCTGTTTTTT. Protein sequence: CASSDRERATGELFF.

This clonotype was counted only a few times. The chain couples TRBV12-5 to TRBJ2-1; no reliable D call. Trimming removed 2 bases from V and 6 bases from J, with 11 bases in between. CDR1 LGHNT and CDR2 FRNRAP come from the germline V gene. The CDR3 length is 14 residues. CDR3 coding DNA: TGTGCTAGTGGTTTGTCAGCTCGGTTCAATGAGCAGTTCTTC. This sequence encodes CASGLSARFNEQFF.

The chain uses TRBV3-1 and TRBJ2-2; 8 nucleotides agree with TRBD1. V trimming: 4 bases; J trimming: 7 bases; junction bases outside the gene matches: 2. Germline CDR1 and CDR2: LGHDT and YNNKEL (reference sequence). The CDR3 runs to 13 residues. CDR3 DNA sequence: TGTGCCAGCAGCCCGACAGGGGTCGGGGAGCTGTTTTTT. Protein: CASSPTGVGELFF. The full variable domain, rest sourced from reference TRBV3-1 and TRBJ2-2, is DTAVSQTPKYLVTQMGNDKSIKCEQNLGHDTMYWYKQDSKKFLKIMFSYNNKELIINETVPNRFSPKSPDKAHLNLHINSLELGDSAVYFCASSPTGVGELFFGEGSRLTVL.

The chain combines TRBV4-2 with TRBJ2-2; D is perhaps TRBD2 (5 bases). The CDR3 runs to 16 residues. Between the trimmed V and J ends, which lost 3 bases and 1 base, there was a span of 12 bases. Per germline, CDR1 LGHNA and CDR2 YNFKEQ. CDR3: CASSHGPSGNTGELFF. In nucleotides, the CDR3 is TGTGCCAGCAGCCATGGGCCAAGCGGGAACACCGGGGAGCTGTTTTTT.

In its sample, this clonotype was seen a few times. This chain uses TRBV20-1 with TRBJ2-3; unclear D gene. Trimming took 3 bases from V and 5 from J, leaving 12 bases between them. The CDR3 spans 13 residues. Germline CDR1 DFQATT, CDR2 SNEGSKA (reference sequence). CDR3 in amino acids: CSASIAPIDTQYF. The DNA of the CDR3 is TGCAGTGCTAGTATAGCCCCGATAGATACGCAGTATTTT.

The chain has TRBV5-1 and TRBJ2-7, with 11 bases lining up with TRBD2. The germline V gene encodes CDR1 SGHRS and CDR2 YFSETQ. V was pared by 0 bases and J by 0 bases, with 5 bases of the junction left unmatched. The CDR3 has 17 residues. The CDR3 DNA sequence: TGCGCCAGCAGCTTGGGACTAGCGGGGACTCACTCCTACGAGCAGTACTTC. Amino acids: CASSLGLAGTHSYEQYF.

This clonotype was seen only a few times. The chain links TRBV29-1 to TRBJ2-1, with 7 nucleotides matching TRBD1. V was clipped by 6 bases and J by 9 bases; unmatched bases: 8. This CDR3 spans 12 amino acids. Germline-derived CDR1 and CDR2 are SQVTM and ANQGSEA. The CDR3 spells CSVNRQGTEQFF. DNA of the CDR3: TGCAGCGTGAACAGACAGGGTACTGAGCAGTTCTTC.

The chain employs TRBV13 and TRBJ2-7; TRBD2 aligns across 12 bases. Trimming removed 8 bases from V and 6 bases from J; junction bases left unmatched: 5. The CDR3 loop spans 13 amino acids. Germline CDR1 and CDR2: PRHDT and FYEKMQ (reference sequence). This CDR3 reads CASGTSGGIEQYF. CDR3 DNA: TGTGCCAGCGGTACTAGCGGGGGGATCGAGCAGTACTTC.

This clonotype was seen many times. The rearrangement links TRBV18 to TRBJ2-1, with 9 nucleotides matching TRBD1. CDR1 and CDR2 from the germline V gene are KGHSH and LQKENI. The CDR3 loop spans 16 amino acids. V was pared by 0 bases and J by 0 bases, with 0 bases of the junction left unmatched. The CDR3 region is CASSPPTGGSYNEQFF. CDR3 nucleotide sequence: TGTGCCAGCTCACCACCGACAGGGGGCTCCTACAATGAGCAGTTCTTC.

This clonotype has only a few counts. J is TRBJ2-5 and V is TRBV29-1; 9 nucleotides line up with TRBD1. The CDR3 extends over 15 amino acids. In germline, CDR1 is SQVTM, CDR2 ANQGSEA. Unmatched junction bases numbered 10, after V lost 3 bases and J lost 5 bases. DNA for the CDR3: TGCAGCGTTGAGGGAGGACAGGGGCTGGGGGAGACCCAGTACTTC. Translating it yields CSVEGGQGLGETQYF. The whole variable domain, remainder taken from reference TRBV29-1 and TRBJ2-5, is SAVISQKPSRDICQRGTSLTIQCQVDSQVTMMFWYRQQPGQSLTLIATANQGSEATYESGFVIDKFPISRPNLTFSTLTVSNMSPEDSSIYLCSVEGGQGLGETQYFGPGTRLLVL.

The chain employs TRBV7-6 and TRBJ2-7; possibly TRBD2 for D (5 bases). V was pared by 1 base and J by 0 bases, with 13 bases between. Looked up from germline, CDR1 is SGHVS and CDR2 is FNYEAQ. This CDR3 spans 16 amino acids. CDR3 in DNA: TGTGCCAGCAGCTTAGGTCCCGCTGGGAGCTCCTACGAGCAGTACTTC. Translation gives CASSLGPAGSSYEQYF.

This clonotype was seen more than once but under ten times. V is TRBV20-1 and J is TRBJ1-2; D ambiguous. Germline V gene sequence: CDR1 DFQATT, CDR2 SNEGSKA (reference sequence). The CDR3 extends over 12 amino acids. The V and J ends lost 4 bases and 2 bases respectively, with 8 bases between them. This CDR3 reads CSANLDNYGYTF. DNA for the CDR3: TGCAGTGCTAACCTCGACAACTATGGCTACACCTTC.

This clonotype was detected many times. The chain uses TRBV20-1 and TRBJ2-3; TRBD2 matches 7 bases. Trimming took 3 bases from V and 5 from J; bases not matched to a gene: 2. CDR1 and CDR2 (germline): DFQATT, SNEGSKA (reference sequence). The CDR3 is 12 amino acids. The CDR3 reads CSASGGKDTQYF. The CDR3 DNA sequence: TGCAGTGCTAGCGGGGGGAAAGATACGCAGTATTTT.

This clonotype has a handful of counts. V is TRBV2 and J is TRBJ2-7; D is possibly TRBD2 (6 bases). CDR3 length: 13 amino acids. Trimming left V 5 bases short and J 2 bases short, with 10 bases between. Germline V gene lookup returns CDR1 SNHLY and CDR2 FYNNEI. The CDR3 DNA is TGTGCCAGCAGTAGGGACTTCACCTACGAGCAGTACGTC. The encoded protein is CASSRDFTYEQYV.

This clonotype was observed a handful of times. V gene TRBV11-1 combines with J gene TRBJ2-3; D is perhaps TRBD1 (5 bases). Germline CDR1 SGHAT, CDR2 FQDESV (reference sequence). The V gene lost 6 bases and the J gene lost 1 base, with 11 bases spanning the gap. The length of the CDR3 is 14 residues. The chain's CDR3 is CASSRTRRTDTQYF. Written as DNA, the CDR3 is TGTGCCAGCAGTCGGACACGGCGCACAGATACGCAGTATTTT.